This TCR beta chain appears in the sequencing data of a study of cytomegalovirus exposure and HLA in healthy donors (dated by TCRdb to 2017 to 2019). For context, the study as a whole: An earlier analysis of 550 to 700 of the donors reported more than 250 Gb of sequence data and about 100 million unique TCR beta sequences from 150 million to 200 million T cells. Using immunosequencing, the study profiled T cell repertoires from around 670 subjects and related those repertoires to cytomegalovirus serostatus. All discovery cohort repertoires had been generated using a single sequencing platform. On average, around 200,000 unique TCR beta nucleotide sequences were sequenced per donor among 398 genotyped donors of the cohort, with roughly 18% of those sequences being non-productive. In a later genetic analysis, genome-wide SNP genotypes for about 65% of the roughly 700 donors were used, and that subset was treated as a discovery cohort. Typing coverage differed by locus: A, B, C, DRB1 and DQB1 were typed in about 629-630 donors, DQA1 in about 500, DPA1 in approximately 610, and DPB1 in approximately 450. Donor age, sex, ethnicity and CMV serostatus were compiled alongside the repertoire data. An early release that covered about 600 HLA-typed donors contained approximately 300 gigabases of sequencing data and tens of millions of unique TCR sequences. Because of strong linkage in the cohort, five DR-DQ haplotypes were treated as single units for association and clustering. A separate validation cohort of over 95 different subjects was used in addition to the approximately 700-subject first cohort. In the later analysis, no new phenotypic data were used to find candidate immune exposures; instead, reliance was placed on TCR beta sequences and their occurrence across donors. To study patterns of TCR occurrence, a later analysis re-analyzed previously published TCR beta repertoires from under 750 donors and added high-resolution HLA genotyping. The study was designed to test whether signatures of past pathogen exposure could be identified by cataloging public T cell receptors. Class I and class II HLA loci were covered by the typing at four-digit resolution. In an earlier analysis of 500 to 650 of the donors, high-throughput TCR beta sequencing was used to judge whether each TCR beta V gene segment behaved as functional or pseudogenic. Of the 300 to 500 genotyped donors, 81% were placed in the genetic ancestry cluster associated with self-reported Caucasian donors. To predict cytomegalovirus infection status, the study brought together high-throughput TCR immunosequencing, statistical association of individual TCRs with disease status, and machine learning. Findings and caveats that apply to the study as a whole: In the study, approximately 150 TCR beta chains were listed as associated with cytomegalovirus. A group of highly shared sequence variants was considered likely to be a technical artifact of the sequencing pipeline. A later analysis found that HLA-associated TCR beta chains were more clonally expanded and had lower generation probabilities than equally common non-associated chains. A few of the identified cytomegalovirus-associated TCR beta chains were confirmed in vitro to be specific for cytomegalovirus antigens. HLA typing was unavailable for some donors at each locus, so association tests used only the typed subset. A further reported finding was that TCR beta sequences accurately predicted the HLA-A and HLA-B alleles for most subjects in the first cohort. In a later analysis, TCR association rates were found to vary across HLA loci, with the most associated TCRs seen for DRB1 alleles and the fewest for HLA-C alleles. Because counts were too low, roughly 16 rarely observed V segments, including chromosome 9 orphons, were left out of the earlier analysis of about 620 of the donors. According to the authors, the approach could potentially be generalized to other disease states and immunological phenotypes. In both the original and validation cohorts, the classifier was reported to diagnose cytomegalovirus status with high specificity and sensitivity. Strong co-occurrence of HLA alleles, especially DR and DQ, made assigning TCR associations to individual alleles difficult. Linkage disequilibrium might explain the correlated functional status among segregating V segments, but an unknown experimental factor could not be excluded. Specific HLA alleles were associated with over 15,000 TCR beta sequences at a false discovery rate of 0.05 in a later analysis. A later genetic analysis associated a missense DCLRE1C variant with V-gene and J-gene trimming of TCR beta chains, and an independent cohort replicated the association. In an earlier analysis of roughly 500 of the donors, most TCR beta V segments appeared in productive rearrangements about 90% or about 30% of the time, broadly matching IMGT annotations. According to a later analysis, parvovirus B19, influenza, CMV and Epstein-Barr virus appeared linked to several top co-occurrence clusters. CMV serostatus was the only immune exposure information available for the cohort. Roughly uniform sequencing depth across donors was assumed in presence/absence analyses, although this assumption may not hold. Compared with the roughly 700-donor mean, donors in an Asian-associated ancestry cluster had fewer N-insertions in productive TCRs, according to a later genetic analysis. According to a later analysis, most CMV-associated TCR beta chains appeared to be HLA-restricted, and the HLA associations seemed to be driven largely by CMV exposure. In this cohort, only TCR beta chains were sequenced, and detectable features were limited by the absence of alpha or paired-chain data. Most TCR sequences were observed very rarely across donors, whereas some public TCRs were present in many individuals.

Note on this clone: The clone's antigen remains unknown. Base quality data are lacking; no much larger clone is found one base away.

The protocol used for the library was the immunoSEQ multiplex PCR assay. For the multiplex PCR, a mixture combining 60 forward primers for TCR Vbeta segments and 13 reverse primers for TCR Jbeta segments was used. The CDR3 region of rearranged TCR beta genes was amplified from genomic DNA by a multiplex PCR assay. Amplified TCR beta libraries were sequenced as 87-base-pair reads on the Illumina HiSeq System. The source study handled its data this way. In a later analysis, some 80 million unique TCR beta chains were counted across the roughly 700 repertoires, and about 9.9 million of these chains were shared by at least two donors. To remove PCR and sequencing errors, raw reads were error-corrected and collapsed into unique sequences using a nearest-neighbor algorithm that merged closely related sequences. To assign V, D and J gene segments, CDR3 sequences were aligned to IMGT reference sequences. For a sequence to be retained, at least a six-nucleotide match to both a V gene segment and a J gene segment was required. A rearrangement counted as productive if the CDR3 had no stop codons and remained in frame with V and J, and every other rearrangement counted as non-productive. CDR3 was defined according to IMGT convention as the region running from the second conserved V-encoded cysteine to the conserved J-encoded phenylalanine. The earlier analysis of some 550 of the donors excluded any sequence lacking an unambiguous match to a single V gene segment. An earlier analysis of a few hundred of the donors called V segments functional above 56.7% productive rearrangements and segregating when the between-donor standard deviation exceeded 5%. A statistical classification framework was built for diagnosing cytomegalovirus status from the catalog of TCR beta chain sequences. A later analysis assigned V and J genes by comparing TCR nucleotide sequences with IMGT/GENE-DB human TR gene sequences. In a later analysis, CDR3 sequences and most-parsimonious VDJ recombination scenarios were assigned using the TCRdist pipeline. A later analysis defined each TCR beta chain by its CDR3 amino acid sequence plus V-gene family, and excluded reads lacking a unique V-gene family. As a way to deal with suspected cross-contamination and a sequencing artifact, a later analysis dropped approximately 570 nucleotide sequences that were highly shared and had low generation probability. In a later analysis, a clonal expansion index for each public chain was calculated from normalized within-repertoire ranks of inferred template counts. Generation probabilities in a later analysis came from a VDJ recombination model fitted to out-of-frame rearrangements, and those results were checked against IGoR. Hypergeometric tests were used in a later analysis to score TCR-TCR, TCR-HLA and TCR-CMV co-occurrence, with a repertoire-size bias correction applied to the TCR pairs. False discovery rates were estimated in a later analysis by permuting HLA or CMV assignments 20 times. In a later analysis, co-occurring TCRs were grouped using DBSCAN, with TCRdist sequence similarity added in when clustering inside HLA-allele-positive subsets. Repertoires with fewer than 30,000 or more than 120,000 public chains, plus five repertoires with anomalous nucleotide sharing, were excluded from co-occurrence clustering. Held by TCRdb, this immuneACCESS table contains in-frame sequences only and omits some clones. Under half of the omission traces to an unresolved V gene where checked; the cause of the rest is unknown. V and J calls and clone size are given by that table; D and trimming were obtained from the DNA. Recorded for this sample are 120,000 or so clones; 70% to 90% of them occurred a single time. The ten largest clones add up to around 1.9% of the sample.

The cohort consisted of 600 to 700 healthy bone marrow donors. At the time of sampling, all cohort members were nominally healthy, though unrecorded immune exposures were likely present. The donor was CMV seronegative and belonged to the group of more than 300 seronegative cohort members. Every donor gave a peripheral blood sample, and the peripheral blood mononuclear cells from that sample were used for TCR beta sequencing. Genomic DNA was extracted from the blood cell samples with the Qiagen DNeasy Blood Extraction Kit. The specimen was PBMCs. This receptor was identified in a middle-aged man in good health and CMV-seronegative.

CDR3 protein: CASSGPFQETQYF. The DNA reads as follows: TGTGCCAGCAGCGGGCCCTTCCAAGAGACCCAGTACTTC. The chain was built from TRBV9 and TRBJ2-5, with an unclear D gene assignment. From the cysteine up to the phenylalanine, the CDR3 has a length of 13 residues. Kept here is only the CDR3 DNA, which spans 39 bases and is read in frame from base 1. The germline V gene provides CDR1 SGDLS and CDR2 YYNGEE. V sheds 3 bases and J sheds 1 base, leaving 7 bases between their ends.